The clone carrying this TCR beta chain appeared a few times. As yet, its antigen is unknown. Sorting isolated naive CD8 T cells as CD8+CD4-CCR7+CD45RA+ events. This entry is derived from a study of molecular identifiers for immune sequencing clone quantification. The overall study: Replicate experiments divided RNA from around 20,000 or 100,000 naive CD8 cells into five parts and sequenced four. Overall study findings and caveats: Among effectors, clones above 20 RNA copies held over 97% of molecules; among naive cells, under 1%.

CDR1 is ENHRY and CDR2 is SYGVKD in the germline V gene. The ends were cut back, 3 bases at V and 0 bases at J, with 9 bases in the middle. The CDR3 extends over 14 amino acids. Previously reported methods and listed TCR primers produced the bulk TCR libraries. Via MiXCR, TCRdb re-called the PCR reads, giving one row per CDR3 protein. The sample records roughly 630,000 distinct CDR3 sequences, roughly 25% being singletons. The V gene is TRBV10-3, the J gene TRBJ2-7; D is unclear. The specimen was naive CD8+ T cells from blood, with Jurkat cell RNA spiked in. Described subset: FACS-sorted CD8+CD4-CCR7+CD45RA+ naive T cells. The sequence was collected from a human donor in good health. Some libraries in this study had Jurkat cell RNA spiked in. CDR3 amino acids: CAISDMAGSYEQYF. The CDR3 DNA sequence: TGTGCCATCAGTGACATGGCTGGCTCCTACGAGCAGTACTTC.